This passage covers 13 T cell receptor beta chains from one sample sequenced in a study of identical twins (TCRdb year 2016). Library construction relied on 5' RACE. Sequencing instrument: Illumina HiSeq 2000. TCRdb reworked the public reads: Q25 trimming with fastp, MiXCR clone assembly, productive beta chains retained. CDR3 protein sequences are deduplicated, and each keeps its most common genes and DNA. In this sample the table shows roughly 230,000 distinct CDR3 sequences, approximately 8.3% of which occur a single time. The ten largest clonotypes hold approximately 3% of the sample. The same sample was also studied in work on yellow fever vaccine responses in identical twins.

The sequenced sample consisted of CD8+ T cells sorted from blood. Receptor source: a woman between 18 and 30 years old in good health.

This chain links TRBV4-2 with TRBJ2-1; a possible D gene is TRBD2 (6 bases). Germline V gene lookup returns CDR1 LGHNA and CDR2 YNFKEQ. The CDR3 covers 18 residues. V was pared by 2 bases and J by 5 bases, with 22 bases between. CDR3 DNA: TGTGCCAGCAGCCAATCTGACGCTGGTCTAGCGAAAAACAATGAGCAGTTCTTC. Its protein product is CASSQSDAGLAKNNEQFF.

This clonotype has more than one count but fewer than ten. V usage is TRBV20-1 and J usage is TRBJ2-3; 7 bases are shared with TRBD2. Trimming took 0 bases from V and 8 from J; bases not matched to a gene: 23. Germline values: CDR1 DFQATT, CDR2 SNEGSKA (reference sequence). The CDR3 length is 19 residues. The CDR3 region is CSARDFAHVPSGGGATQYF. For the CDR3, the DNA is TGCAGTGCTAGAGATTTTGCTCACGTCCCTAGCGGCGGGGGAGCTACGCAGTATTTT.

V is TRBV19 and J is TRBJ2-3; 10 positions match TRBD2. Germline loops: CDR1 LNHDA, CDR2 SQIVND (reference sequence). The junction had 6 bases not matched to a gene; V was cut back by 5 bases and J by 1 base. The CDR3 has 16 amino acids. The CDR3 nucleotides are TGTGCCAGTAGTTTCCTAGCGGGGGACGGCACAGATACGCAGTATTTT. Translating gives CASSFLAGDGTDTQYF.

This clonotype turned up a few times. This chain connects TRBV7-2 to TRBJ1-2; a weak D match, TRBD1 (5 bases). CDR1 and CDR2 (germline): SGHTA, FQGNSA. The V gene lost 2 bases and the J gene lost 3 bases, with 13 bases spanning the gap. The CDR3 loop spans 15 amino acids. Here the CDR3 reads CASSLFAGADYGYTF. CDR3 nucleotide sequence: TGTGCCAGCAGCTTATTTGCCGGGGCGGACTATGGCTACACCTTC.

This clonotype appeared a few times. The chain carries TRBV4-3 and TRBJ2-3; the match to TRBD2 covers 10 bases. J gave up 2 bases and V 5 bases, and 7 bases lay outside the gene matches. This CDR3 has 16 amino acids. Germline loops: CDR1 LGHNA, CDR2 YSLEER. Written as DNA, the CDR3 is TGCGCCAGCAGCGCAACTAGCGGGGAAGTCACAGATACGCAGTATTTT. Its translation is CASSATSGEVTDTQYF.

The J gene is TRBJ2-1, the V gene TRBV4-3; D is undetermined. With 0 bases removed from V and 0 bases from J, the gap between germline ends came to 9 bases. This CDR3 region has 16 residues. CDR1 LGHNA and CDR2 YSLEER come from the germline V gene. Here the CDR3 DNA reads TGCGCCAGCAGCCAAGATACCAGGCCCTCCTACAATGAGCAGTTCTTC. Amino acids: CASSQDTRPSYNEQFF.

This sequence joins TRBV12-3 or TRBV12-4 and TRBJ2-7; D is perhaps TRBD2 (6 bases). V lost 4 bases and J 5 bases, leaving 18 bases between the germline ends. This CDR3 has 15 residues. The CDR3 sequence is CASSSTLANNDEQYF. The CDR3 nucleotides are TGTGCCAGCAGTTCAACACTAGCTAATAACGACGAGCAGTACTTC.

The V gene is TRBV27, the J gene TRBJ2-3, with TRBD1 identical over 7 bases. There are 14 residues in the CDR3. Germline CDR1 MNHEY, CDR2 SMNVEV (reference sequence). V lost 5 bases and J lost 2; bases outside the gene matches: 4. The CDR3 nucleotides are TGTGCCAGCAGTAGCGGACAGGACACAGATACGCAGTATTTT. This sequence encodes CASSSGQDTDTQYF.

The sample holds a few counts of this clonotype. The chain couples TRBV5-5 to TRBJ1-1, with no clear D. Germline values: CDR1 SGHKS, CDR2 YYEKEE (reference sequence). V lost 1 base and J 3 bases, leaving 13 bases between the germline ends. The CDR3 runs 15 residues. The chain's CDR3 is CASSLPPRWDTEAFF. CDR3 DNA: TGTGCCAGCAGCTTGCCACCCCGATGGGACACTGAAGCTTTCTTT.

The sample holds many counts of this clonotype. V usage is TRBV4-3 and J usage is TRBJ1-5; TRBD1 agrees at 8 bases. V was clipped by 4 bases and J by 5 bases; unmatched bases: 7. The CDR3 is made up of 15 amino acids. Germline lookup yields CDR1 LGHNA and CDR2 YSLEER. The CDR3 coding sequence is TGCGCCAGCAGCCCGAGCAGGGGGCAATATCAGCCCCAGCATTTT. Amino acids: CASSPSRGQYQPQHF.

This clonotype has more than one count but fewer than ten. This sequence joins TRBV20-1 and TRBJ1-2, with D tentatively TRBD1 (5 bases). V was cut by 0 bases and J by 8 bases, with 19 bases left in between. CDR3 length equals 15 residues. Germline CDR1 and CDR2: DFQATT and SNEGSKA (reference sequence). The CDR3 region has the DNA TGCAGTGCTAGAGATCTTCAGGGAGGGTATTCAGGCTACACCTTC. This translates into CSARDLQGGYSGYTF.

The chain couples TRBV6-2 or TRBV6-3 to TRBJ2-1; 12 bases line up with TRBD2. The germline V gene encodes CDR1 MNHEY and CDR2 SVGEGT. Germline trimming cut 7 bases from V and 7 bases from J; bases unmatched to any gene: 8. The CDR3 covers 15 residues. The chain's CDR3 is CASTLLAGGNNEQFF. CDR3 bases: TGTGCCAGCACCCTACTAGCGGGGGGTAATAATGAGCAGTTCTTC.

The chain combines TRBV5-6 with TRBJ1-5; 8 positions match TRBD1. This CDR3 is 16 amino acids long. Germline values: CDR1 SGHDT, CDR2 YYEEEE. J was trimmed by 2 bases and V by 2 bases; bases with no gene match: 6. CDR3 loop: CASSLGPGQGNQPQHF. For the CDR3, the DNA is TGTGCCAGCAGCTTAGGACCGGGACAGGGCAATCAGCCCCAGCATTTT.